A selection of T cell receptor beta chains follows, all from one sample in a study of blood T cell repertoires in COVID-19. Here immunoSEQ multiplex PCR was the method, and the copy in TCRdb shows in-frame clones only, minus some. The sample consists of about 96,000 clones, over 85% of them appearing once. The sequencing input was peripheral blood. These TCRs come from a human donor with COVID-19, enrolled during active disease. The donor label of this sample is uncertain. The CDR3 runs from the conserved cysteine through the conserved F or W. The D gene is left open where the match is weak. Clone size is shown for a subset of rows, as once, few, many or a class of expanded clone.

D gene: .; V gene: TRBV12-3/TRBV12-4; clone size: .; J gene: TRBJ1-2; CDR3 DNA: TGTGCCAGCAGTTTAGTTAACATCGGGGGCTACACCTTC; CDR3 protein: CASSLVNIGGYTF
D gene: TRBD1; V gene: TRBV29-1; clone size: .; J gene: TRBJ2-1; CDR3 DNA: TGCAGCGTGAGGGGGCCGGGGAATGAGCAGTTCTTC; CDR3 protein: CSVRGPGNEQFF
D gene: .; V gene: TRBV19; clone size: .; J gene: TRBJ1-2; CDR3 DNA: TGTGCCAGTAGTGAGAGAACAGTTTTCTATGGCTACACCTTC; CDR3 protein: CASSERTVFYGYTF
D gene: TRBD1; V gene: TRBV6-5; clone size: .; J gene: TRBJ1-1; CDR3 DNA: TGTGCCAGCAGCCTAGGACAGGGGAACACTGAAGCTTTCTTT; CDR3 protein: CASSLGQGNTEAFF
D gene: .; V gene: TRBV6-5; clone size: .; J gene: TRBJ1-4; CDR3 DNA: TGTGCCAGTCATGGGGGGGTAGGTAATGAAAAACTGTTTTTT; CDR3 protein: CASHGGVGNEKLFF
D gene: TRBD2; V gene: TRBV6-1; clone size: once; J gene: TRBJ2-7; CDR3 DNA: TGTGCCAGCAGTGAAGGGTTAGAAGCGGGAGAGCAGTACTTC; CDR3 protein: CASSEGLEAGEQYF
D gene: TRBD1; V gene: TRBV9; clone size: .; J gene: TRBJ1-6; CDR3 DNA: TGTGCCAGCAGCGCGGCCGGGACAGCTAATTCACCCCTCCACTTT; CDR3 protein: CASSAAGTANSPLHF
D gene: TRBD1; V gene: TRBV2; clone size: .; J gene: TRBJ1-1; CDR3 DNA: TGTGCCAGCAGTGTAAACAGGGGGGACCCTGAAGCTTTCTTT; CDR3 protein: CASSVNRGDPEAFF
D gene: .; V gene: TRBV6-5; clone size: .; J gene: TRBJ1-1; CDR3 DNA: TGTGCCAGCAGTTCCACAGGGTCGGAGAGCACTGAAGCTTTCTTT; CDR3 protein: CASSSTGSESTEAFF
D gene: TRBD1; V gene: TRBV6-1; clone size: .; J gene: TRBJ2-7; CDR3 DNA: TGTGCCAGCAGAGACAGGGCATCCTACGAGCAGTACTTC; CDR3 protein: CASRDRASYEQYF
D gene: TRBD2; V gene: TRBV11-2; clone size: .; J gene: TRBJ2-1; CDR3 DNA: TGTGCCAGCAGCCCGAGCGGGGGGGCTGTCTACAATGAGCAGTTCTTC; CDR3 protein: CASSPSGGAVYNEQFF
D gene: TRBD1; V gene: TRBV6-5; clone size: .; J gene: TRBJ1-5; CDR3 DNA: TGTGCCAGCAGAAAGGACAGGGGATCCAATCAGCCCCAGCATTTT; CDR3 protein: CASRKDRGSNQPQHF
D gene: TRBD1; V gene: TRBV19; clone size: .; J gene: TRBJ1-4; CDR3 DNA: TGTGCCAGCCGGGACAGGGGGGGGTCTAATGAAAAACTGTTTTTT; CDR3 protein: CASRDRGGSNEKLFF
D gene: .; V gene: TRBV2; clone size: .; J gene: TRBJ1-2; CDR3 DNA: TGTGCCAGCAGTGAAGCGGGGAACAGGGCCTTTGGCTACACCTTC; CDR3 protein: CASSEAGNRAFGYTF
D gene: TRBD2; V gene: TRBV5-4; clone size: .; J gene: TRBJ2-1; CDR3 DNA: TGTGCCAGCAGCTACGGACTAGCGGGGGGGCCTTACAATGAGCAGTTCTTC; CDR3 protein: CASSYGLAGGPYNEQFF